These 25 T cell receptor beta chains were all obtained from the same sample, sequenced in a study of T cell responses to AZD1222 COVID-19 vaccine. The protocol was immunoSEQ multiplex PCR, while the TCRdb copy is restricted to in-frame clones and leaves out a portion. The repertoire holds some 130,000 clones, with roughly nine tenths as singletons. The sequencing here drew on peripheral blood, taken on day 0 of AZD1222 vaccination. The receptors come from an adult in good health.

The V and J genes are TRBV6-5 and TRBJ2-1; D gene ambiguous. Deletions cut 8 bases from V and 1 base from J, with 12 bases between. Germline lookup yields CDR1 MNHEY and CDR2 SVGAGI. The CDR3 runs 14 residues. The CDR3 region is CASRPRPSYNEQFF. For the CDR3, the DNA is TGTGCCAGCCGGCCTAGGCCATCCTACAATGAGCAGTTCTTC.

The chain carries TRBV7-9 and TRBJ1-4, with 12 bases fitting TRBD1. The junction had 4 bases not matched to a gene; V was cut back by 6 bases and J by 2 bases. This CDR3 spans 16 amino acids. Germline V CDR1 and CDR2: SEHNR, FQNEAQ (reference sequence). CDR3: CASRGTGGFTNEKLFF. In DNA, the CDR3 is TGTGCCAGCAGGGGGACAGGGGGCTTTACTAATGAAAAACTGTTTTTT.

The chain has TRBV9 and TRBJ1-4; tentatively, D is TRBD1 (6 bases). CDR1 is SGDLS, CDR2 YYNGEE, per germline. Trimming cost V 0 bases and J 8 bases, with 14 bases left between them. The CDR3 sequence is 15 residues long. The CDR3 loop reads CASSVVGRGEEKLFF. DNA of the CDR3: TGTGCCAGCAGCGTAGTAGGCAGGGGTGAGGAAAAACTGTTTTTT.

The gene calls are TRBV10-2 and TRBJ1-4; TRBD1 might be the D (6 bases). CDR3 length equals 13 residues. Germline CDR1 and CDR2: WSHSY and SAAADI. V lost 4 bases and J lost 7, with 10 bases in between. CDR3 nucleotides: TGCGCCAGCAGTGGGGGGCAGGGTGAAAAACTGTTTTTT. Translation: CASSGGQGEKLFF.

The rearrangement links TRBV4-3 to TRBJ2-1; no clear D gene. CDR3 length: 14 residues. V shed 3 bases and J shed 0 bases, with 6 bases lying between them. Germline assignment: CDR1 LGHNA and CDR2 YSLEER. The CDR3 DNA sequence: TGCGCCAGCAGCCATACCAGCTCCTACAATGAGCAGTTCTTC. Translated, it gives CASSHTSSYNEQFF.

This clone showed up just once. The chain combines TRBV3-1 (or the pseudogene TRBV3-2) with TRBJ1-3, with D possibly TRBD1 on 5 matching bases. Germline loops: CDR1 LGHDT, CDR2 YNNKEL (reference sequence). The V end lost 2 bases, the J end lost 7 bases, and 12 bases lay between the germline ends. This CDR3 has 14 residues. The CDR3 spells CASSQMLGGNTIYF. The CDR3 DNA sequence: TGTGCCAGCAGCCAAATGCTTGGGGGGAACACCATATATTTT.

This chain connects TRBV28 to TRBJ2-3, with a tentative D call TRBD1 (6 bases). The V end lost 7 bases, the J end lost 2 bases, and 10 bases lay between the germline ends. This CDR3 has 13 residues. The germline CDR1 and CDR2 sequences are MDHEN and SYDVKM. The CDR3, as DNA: TGTGCCAGCACATCAGGGGACACAGATACGCAGTATTTT. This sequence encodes CASTSGDTDTQYF.

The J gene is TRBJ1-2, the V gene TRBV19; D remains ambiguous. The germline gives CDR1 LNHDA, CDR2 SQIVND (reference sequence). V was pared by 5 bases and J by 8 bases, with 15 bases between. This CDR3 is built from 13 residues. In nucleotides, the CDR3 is TGTGCCAGTAGTCCGGCCGTCGACACCGGCTACACCTTC. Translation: CASSPAVDTGYTF.

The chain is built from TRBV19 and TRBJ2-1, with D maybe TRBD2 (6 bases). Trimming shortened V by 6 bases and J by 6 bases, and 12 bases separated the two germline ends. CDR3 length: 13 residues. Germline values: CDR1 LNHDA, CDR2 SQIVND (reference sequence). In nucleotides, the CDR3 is TGTGCCAGTAGGCGGGGATTGGGCAATGAGCAGTTCTTC. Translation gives CASRRGLGNEQFF. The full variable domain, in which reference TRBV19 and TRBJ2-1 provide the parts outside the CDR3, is DGGITQSPKYLFRKEGQNVTLSCEQNLNHDAMYWYRQDPGQGLRLIYYSQIVNDFQKGDIAEGYSVSREKKESFPLTVTSAQKNPTAFYLCASRRGLGNEQFFGPGTRLTVL.

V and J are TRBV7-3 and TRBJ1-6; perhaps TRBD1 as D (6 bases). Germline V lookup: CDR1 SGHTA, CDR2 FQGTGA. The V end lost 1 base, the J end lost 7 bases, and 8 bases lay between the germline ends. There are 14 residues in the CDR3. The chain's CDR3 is CASSLRGPNSPLHF. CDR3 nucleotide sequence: TGTGCCAGCAGCTTAAGGGGGCCCAATTCACCCCTCCACTTT.

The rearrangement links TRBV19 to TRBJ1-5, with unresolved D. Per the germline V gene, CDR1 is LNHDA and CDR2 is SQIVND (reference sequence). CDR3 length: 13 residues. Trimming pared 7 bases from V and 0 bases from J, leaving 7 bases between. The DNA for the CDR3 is TGTGCCAGTACCTCATATAGCAATCAGCCCCAGCATTTT. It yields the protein CASTSYSNQPQHF. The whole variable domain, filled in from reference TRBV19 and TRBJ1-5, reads DGGITQSPKYLFRKEGQNVTLSCEQNLNHDAMYWYRQDPGQGLRLIYYSQIVNDFQKGDIAEGYSVSREKKESFPLTVTSAQKNPTAFYLCASTSYSNQPQHFGDGTRLSIL.

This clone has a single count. The CDR3 DNA reads TGTGCCACCCGGCGGTCCGCTAACTATGGCTACACCTTC. Amino acid sequence: CATRRSANYGYTF. The chain couples TRBV15 to TRBJ1-2, with unresolved D. The CDR3 runs to 13 residues. V was pared by 8 bases and J by 0 bases, with 10 bases between. Per the germline V gene, CDR1 is LNHNV and CDR2 is YYDKDF (reference sequence).

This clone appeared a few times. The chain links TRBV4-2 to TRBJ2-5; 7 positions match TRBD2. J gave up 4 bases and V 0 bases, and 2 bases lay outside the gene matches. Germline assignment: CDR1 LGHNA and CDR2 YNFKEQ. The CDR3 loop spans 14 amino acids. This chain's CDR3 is CASSQEWGGETQYF. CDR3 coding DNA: TGTGCCAGCAGCCAAGAATGGGGGGGAGAGACCCAGTACTTC.

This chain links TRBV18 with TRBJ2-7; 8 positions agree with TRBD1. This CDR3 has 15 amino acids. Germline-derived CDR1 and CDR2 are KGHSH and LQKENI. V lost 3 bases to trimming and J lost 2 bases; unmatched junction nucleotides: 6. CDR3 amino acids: CASSPGDRRTYEQYF. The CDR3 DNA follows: TGTGCCAGCTCACCCGGGGACAGGAGAACCTACGAGCAGTACTTC.

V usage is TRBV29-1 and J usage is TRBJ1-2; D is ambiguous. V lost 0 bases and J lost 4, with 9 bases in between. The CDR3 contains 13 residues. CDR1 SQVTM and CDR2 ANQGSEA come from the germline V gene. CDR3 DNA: TGCAGCGTTGAAGATAACAGAAGCTATGGCTACACCTTC. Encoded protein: CSVEDNRSYGYTF.

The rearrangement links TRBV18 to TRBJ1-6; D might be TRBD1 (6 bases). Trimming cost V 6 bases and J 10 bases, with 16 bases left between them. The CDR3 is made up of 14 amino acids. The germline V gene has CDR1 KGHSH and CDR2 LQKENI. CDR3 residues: CASSLGQSRSPLHF. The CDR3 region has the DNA TGTGCCAGCTCCCTTGGACAGTCCCGGTCACCCCTCCACTTT.

The CDR3 sequence: CASSFEKGVVVFF. The DNA of the CDR3 is TGCGCCAGCAGCTTTGAGAAGGGGGTCGTCGTTTTCTTT. The V call is TRBV5-1, the J call TRBJ1-1; TRBD1 is a possible D gene (6 bases). The ends were cut back, 2 bases at V and 13 bases at J, with 18 bases in the middle. There are 13 residues in the CDR3. CDR1 and CDR2 from the germline V gene are SGHRS and YFSETQ.

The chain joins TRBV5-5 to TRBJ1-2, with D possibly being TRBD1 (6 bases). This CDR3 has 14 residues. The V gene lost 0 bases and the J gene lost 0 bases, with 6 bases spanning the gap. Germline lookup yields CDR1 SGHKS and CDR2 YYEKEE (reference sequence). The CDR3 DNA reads TGTGCCAGCAGCTTGGACAGGGCTAACTATGGCTACACCTTC. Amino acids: CASSLDRANYGYTF.

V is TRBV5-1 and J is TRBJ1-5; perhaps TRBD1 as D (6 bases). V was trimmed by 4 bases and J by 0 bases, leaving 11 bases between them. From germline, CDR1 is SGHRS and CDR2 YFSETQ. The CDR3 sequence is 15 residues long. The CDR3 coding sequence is TGCGCCAGCAGCCCAGGGGAATATAGCAATCAGCCCCAGCATTTT. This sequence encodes CASSPGEYSNQPQHF.

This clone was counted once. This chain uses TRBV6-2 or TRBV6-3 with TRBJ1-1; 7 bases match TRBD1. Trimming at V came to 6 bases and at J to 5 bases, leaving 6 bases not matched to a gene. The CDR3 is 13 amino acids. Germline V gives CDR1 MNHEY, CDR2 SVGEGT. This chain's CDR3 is CASSLTGRTEAFF. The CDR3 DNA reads TGTGCCAGCAGCCTGACAGGGAGAACTGAAGCTTTCTTT.

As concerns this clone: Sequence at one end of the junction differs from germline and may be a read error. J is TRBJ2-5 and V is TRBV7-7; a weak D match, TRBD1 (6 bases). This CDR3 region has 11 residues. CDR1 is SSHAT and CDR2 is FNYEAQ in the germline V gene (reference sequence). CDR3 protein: CASSLGGTQYF. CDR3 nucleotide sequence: TGTGCTAGCAGCTTAGGGGGGACCCAGTACTTC.

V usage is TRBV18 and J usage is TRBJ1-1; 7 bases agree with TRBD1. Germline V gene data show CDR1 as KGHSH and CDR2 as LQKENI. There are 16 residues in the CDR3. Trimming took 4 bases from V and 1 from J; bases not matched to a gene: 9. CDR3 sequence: CASSLNRDSPNTEAFF. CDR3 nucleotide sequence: TGTGCCAGCTCACTTAACCGGGACAGCCCGAACACTGAAGCTTTCTTT.

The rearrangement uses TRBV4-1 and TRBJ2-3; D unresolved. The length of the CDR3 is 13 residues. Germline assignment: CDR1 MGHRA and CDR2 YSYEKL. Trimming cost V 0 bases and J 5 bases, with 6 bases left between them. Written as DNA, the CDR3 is TGCGCCAGCAGCCAAGAACGAGGAGATACGCAGTATTTT. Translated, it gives CASSQERGDTQYF.

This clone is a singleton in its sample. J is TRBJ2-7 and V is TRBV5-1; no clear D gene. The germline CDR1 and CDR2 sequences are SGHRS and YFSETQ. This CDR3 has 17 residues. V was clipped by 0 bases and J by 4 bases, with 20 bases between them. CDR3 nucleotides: TGCGCCAGCAGCTTGGGGCGACCGGGTAGTATTCGTTACGAGCAGTACTTC. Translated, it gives CASSLGRPGSIRYEQYF.

CDR3 sequence: CASRGEGGLEQYF. In nucleotides, the CDR3 is TGCGCCAGCAGGGGAGAGGGGGGTCTCGAGCAGTACTTC. The genes are TRBV5-1 and TRBJ2-7; D may be TRBD1 or TRBD2 (6 bases each). Trimming removed 5 bases at V and 6 bases at J, with 15 bases between. Germline lookup yields CDR1 SGHRS and CDR2 YFSETQ. The CDR3 is 13 residues long.